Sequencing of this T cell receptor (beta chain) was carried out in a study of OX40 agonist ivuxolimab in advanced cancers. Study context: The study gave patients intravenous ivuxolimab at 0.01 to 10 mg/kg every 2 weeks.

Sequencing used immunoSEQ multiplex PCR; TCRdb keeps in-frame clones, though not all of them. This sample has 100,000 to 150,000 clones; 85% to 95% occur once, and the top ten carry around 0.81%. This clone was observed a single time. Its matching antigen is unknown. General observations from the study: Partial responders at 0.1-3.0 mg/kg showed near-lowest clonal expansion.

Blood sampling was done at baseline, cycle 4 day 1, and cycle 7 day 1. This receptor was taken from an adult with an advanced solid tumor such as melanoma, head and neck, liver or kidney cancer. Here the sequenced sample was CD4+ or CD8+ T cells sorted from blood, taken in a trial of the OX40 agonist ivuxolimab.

This CDR3 is CASSLSPGELFF. CDR3 bases: TGTGCCAGCAGTTTAAGTCCCGGGGAGCTGTTTTTT. The chain has TRBV28 and TRBJ2-2, with unresolved D. The ends were cut back, 2 bases at V and 6 bases at J, with 4 bases in the middle. There are 12 residues in the CDR3. The germline CDR1 and CDR2 sequences are MDHEN and SYDVKM.